The T cell receptor (beta chain) described here comes from a study of metastatic and nonmetastatic thyroid tumors. Study-wide background: Both malignant and benign thyroid patients supplied peripheral blood and tumor or nodule tissue samples, across which the repertoires of these patients were then compared.

No patient received treatment before thyroid surgery. How the authors handled the data: Clinicopathological groups of papillary thyroid cancer showed CDR3 differences that were used to build a distant-metastasis classifier. TCRdb re-called clones from the PCR reads using MiXCR. What appears here as the V and J calls and clone size reflects TCRdb's work, not the paper's. The sample records more than 65,000 clones, 12% to 15% being singletons. The ends were cut back, 7 bases at V and 4 bases at J, with 13 bases in the middle. Germline CDR1 is SNHLY and CDR2 is FYNNEI. The CDR3 length is 14 residues. Remarks on this clone: What it binds is not known.

General study findings and limits: Relative to benign nodules, malignant thyroid tumors were reportedly characterized by significantly elevated TCR beta diversity in blood and tumor.

This sequence joins TRBV2 and TRBJ2-2, with D possibly TRBD2 on 5 matching bases. This receptor was taken from a male donor with papillary thyroid cancer or a benign thyroid nodule (not recorded which). Some clones in this sample may be carry-over from other donors' samples. The sequenced sample consisted of blood. The CDR3 DNA follows: TGTGCCAGCACGGGGTACCTTAGCACCGGGGAGCTGTTTTTT. Translated: CASTGYLSTGELFF.